A selection of T cell receptor beta chains follows, all from one sample in a study of identical twins. TCRdb reprocessed the 5' RACE reads via MiXCR and lists one record per CDR3 protein. The table records fewer than 250,000 distinct CDR3 sequences, 6% to 9% of them present only once. The data were also submitted as part of a second study, on yellow fever vaccine responses in identical twins.

Sample: memory (CD45RO+) T cells sorted from blood. These receptors all stem from a woman aged 18-30 years in good health. CDR3s include the opening cysteine and the closing phenylalanine or tryptophan.

len,v_gene,j_gene,CDR3aa
15,TRBV25-1,TRBJ1-5,CASSEQTNSNQPQHF
15,TRBV18,TRBJ2-1,CASSPTGRNNNEQFF
13,TRBV7-2,TRBJ2-7,CASSLRQLYEQYF
14,TRBV28,TRBJ2-7,CASSAGQGFYEQYF
15,TRBV9,TRBJ2-2,CASSVALQNTGELFF
15,TRBV5-1,TRBJ2-3,CASSLRAGAPDTQYF
15,TRBV5-6,TRBJ1-5,CASSLYYRGSQPQHF
16,TRBV7-9,TRBJ2-5,CASGGGSGTLRETQYF
14,TRBV7-2,TRBJ2-7,CASSPRRDSYEQYF
12,TRBV12-3/TRBV12-4,TRBJ2-3,CASSPQGGTQYF
14,TRBV7-8,TRBJ2-1,CASSLGKGSNEQFF
15,TRBV12-3/TRBV12-4,TRBJ2-5,CASRGRGGAWETQYF
15,TRBV30,TRBJ2-5,CAWSKAGGRGETQYF
14,TRBV12-3/TRBV12-4,TRBJ2-1,CASSLSRGGGEQFF
16,TRBV6-1,TRBJ2-1,CASSEAVGTPNNEQFF
15,TRBV4-2,TRBJ2-2,CASSPSAGATGELFF
15,TRBV7-9,TRBJ2-1,CASLSGGGSYNEQFF
15,TRBV24-1,TRBJ2-1,CATGQATPTNNEQFF
16,TRBV6-2/TRBV6-3,TRBJ2-1,CASSTGTSGRGNEQFF
16,TRBV6-1,TRBJ1-5,CASKRQVGTRNQPQHF
14,TRBV5-6,TRBJ2-7,CASSLWDLYYEQYF
14,TRBV5-1,TRBJ2-7,CASSLGTGFYEQYF
13,TRBV4-1,TRBJ2-7,CASSLGYGYEQYF
15,TRBV4-1,TRBJ2-1,CASSPGDQWRDEQFF
13,TRBV7-2,TRBJ1-5,CASSVRGNQPQHF
16,TRBV18,TRBJ2-1,CASSAGTSGSLDEQFF
19,TRBV4-3,TRBJ2-6,CASSQMGGTGSGGANVLTF
14,TRBV7-2,TRBJ2-3,CASSFGREADTQYF
16,TRBV6-1,TRBJ2-3,CASSQRLAGVADTQYF
17,TRBV7-9,TRBJ2-4,CASSQNPGPVAKNIQYF
12,TRBV12-3/TRBV12-4,TRBJ2-1,CALGKGAGEQFF
13,TRBV6-1,TRBJ2-2,CASIAPGTGELFF
16,TRBV18,TRBJ2-1,CASSRTGGLAENEQFF
15,TRBV19,TRBJ1-4,CASERGRATNEKLFF
16,TRBV20-1,TRBJ2-7,CSAKDLSGGDSYEQYF
14,TRBV7-8,TRBJ2-7,CASSLGLLDYEQYF
16,TRBV20-1,TRBJ2-3,CSALPTTSGKTDTQYF
16,TRBV7-9,TRBJ2-1,CASSFGPPGQGNEQFF
12,TRBV24-1,TRBJ2-3,CATSDAGWWLYF
15,TRBV7-2,TRBJ2-1,CASSLGGLGGNEQFF
15,TRBV27,TRBJ2-5,CASSLWGTTQETQYF